The present T cell receptor beta chain was sequenced within a study of control samples from healthy donors and cancer patients (dated by TCRdb to the early 2020s). Remarks on this clone: Its specific antigen is unknown. Per-base quality was not reported, and no clone a single base away is much larger than it.

The CDR3 numbers 15 residues from cysteine through phenylalanine. Of the read, only the CDR3 DNA is kept; its 45 bases are in frame from base 1. Based on the germline V gene (reference sequence), the CDR1 and CDR2 sequences are LGHDT and YNNKEL. At the junction V is shortened by 0 bases and J by 5 bases, with 11 bases in between. To prepare the library, the immunoSEQ multiplex PCR assay was applied. What TCRdb holds here is the immuneACCESS table cut down to in-frame rearrangements. Part of the clones is not present; checked against another copy, under half of the missing clones reflect an unresolved V gene, and the others are unexplained. For this sample the table gives 40,000 to 60,000 clones, of which about nine tenths were detected only once. The top ten constitute approximately 40% of the sample.

The sample comprised PBMCs. The chain joins TRBV3-1 (or the pseudogene TRBV3-2) to TRBJ1-5; the D gene identity is not certain. The clonotype originates from a man aged 45-60 years with head and neck cancer. The nucleotide sequence reads as follows: TGTGCCAGCAGCCAAGAATCTGTCGGGGATCAGCCCCAGCATTTT. It is translated as CASSQESVGDQPQHF.